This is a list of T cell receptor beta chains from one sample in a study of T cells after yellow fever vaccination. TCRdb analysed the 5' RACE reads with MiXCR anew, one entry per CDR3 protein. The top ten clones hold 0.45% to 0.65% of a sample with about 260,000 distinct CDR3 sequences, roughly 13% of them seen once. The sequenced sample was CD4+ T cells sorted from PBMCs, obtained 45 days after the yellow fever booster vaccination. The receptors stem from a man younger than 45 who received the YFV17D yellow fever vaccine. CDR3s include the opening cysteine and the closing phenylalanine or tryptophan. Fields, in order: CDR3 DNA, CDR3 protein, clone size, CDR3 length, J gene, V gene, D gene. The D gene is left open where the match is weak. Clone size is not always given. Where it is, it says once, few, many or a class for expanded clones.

cdr3_nt: TGTGCCAGCAGTTTGTGTCTTAGGGGTCCCTACGAGCAGTACTTC
cdr3_aa: CASSLCLRGPYEQYF
clone_size: -
cdr3_length: 15
j_call: TRBJ2-7
v_call: TRBV12-3/TRBV12-4
d_call: -

cdr3_nt: TGTGCCACCAGCAGATCCTCGGGAGGGAATGAGCAGTTCTTC
cdr3_aa: CATSRSSGGNEQFF
clone_size: few
cdr3_length: 14
j_call: TRBJ2-1
v_call: TRBV15
d_call: TRBD2

cdr3_nt: TGCGCCAGCAGCTTCCAGAAAGGGGGCAATGAGCAGTTCTTC
cdr3_aa: CASSFQKGGNEQFF
clone_size: -
cdr3_length: 14
j_call: TRBJ2-1
v_call: TRBV5-1
d_call: -

cdr3_nt: TGTGCCAGCAGCTCCAGGGGACCCACAGGGAATGGCTACACCTTC
cdr3_aa: CASSSRGPTGNGYTF
clone_size: -
cdr3_length: 15
j_call: TRBJ1-2
v_call: TRBV7-2
d_call: -

cdr3_nt: TGCAGTGCTCAACGGGCCCCCACGCTTAATGAGCAGTTCTTC
cdr3_aa: CSAQRAPTLNEQFF
clone_size: few
cdr3_length: 14
j_call: TRBJ2-1
v_call: TRBV20-1
d_call: -

cdr3_nt: TGTGCCATCAATAGGAGTGGCACCGGGGAGCTGTTTTTT
cdr3_aa: CAINRSGTGELFF
clone_size: few
cdr3_length: 13
j_call: TRBJ2-2
v_call: TRBV10-3
d_call: -

cdr3_nt: TGTGCCAGCAGCCTCCGATCGCACGGGAGTGAGCAGTTCTTC
cdr3_aa: CASSLRSHGSEQFF
clone_size: few
cdr3_length: 14
j_call: TRBJ2-1
v_call: TRBV3-1
d_call: -

cdr3_nt: TGTGCCAGCAGCCTTACCACTAGAAGGGTCACAGATACGCAGTATTTT
cdr3_aa: CASSLTTRRVTDTQYF
clone_size: -
cdr3_length: 16
j_call: TRBJ2-3
v_call: TRBV5-6
d_call: -

cdr3_nt: TGCAGTGCTACTAGATTCGCTAATTCTGATGAGCAGTTCTTC
cdr3_aa: CSATRFANSDEQFF
clone_size: few
cdr3_length: 14
j_call: TRBJ2-1
v_call: TRBV20-1
d_call: -

cdr3_nt: TGTGCCAGCAGCTTAGGTTGGGCCGTGGGCGAAAAACTGTTTTTT
cdr3_aa: CASSLGWAVGEKLFF
clone_size: few
cdr3_length: 15
j_call: TRBJ1-4
v_call: TRBV7-9
d_call: -

cdr3_nt: TGTGCCAGCAGCTTCCAAATTTACGACTATGGCTACACCTTC
cdr3_aa: CASSFQIYDYGYTF
clone_size: -
cdr3_length: 14
j_call: TRBJ1-2
v_call: TRBV5-5
d_call: -

cdr3_nt: TGCGCCAGCAACTCAATAGATGATGGCTACACCTTC
cdr3_aa: CASNSIDDGYTF
clone_size: few
cdr3_length: 12
j_call: TRBJ1-2
v_call: TRBV5-1
d_call: -

cdr3_nt: TGCAGCGTTGGTGGGGCTGTCGAGCAGTACTTC
cdr3_aa: CSVGGAVEQYF
clone_size: -
cdr3_length: 11
j_call: TRBJ2-7
v_call: TRBV29-1
d_call: -

cdr3_nt: TGTGCCAGCAGCCAAGATATTTCGAGGGGCATCAGGGCGGATACGCAGTATTTT
cdr3_aa: CASSQDISRGIRADTQYF
clone_size: few
cdr3_length: 18
j_call: TRBJ2-3
v_call: TRBV4-2
d_call: -

cdr3_nt: TGTGCCAGCAGCCACAATCAAGAGACCCAGTACTTC
cdr3_aa: CASSHNQETQYF
clone_size: -
cdr3_length: 12
j_call: TRBJ2-5
v_call: TRBV3-1
d_call: -

cdr3_nt: TGTGCCAGCATCTCGTCCGGAGTAGCCAAAAACATTCAGTACTTC
cdr3_aa: CASISSGVAKNIQYF
clone_size: -
cdr3_length: 15
j_call: TRBJ2-4
v_call: TRBV28
d_call: -

cdr3_nt: TGTGCCAGCAGACCGGGACGGTCGTGGAGGGGTGGCTACACCTTC
cdr3_aa: CASRPGRSWRGGYTF
clone_size: few
cdr3_length: 15
j_call: TRBJ1-2
v_call: TRBV7-9
d_call: -

cdr3_nt: TGTGCCAGCAGTTTTCCAACAGCTAAACTTAAAAACATTCAGTACTTC
cdr3_aa: CASSFPTAKLKNIQYF
clone_size: few
cdr3_length: 16
j_call: TRBJ2-4
v_call: TRBV12-3/TRBV12-4
d_call: -

cdr3_nt: TGTGCCAGCAGCTTCCGGGACACCAATGAGCAGTTCTTC
cdr3_aa: CASSFRDTNEQFF
clone_size: -
cdr3_length: 13
j_call: TRBJ2-1
v_call: TRBV14
d_call: -

cdr3_nt: TGTGCCGCTTCAACCGGGACAGGGGACTACAATGAGCAGTTCTTC
cdr3_aa: CAASTGTGDYNEQFF
clone_size: -
cdr3_length: 15
j_call: TRBJ2-1
v_call: TRBV10-3
d_call: TRBD1

cdr3_nt: TGTGCCAGCAGCAAAGTCAGAGAGGACACCGGGGAGCTGTTTTTT
cdr3_aa: CASSKVREDTGELFF
clone_size: -
cdr3_length: 15
j_call: TRBJ2-2
v_call: TRBV21-1
d_call: -

cdr3_nt: TGCAGTGCTCAAGGTACCTACGAGCAGTACTTC
cdr3_aa: CSAQGTYEQYF
clone_size: -
cdr3_length: 11
j_call: TRBJ2-7
v_call: TRBV20-1
d_call: -

cdr3_nt: TGTGCCAGCTCCATAGACGGGGGAGAGACCCAGTACTTC
cdr3_aa: CASSIDGGETQYF
clone_size: -
cdr3_length: 13
j_call: TRBJ2-5
v_call: TRBV18
d_call: -

cdr3_nt: TGTGCCAGCATTGGGACTAGACCCTACGAGCAGTACTTC
cdr3_aa: CASIGTRPYEQYF
clone_size: few
cdr3_length: 13
j_call: TRBJ2-7
v_call: TRBV28
d_call: TRBD2

cdr3_nt: TGTGCCACCAGCAGAGAGGTACCAGGGGTGTGGACCCAGTACTTC
cdr3_aa: CATSREVPGVWTQYF
clone_size: few
cdr3_length: 15
j_call: TRBJ2-5
v_call: TRBV15
d_call: -

cdr3_nt: TGTGCCAGCAGCCTAGCGGGAGCAGGGACCCTACAAGAGCAGTACTTC
cdr3_aa: CASSLAGAGTLQEQYF
clone_size: -
cdr3_length: 16
j_call: TRBJ2-7
v_call: TRBV7-2
d_call: TRBD2

cdr3_nt: TGTGCCAGCAGTGACCTAGCGGGAGATGAGCAGTTCTTC
cdr3_aa: CASSDLAGDEQFF
clone_size: few
cdr3_length: 13
j_call: TRBJ2-1
v_call: TRBV2
d_call: TRBD2

cdr3_nt: TGCGCCAGCAGCGTCGGAGGGGACCGTACAGATACGCAGTATTTT
cdr3_aa: CASSVGGDRTDTQYF
clone_size: -
cdr3_length: 15
j_call: TRBJ2-3
v_call: TRBV5-1
d_call: -

cdr3_nt: TGTGCCAGCAGCTCGGGAGCTAGCTCGGGGCAGTACTTC
cdr3_aa: CASSSGASSGQYF
clone_size: -
cdr3_length: 13
j_call: TRBJ2-7
v_call: TRBV7-9
d_call: -

cdr3_nt: TGTGCCAGCAGCTTGTTCACTGAAGCTTTCTTT
cdr3_aa: CASSLFTEAFF
clone_size: -
cdr3_length: 11
j_call: TRBJ1-1
v_call: TRBV7-8
d_call: -

cdr3_nt: TGCGCCAGCAGCTCCGGGGCGGATAATTCACCCCTCCACTTT
cdr3_aa: CASSSGADNSPLHF
clone_size: few
cdr3_length: 14
j_call: TRBJ1-6
v_call: TRBV5-1
d_call: -

cdr3_nt: TGTGCCAGCAGTTTTCCCGATCTCTCCTACGAGCAGTACTTC
cdr3_aa: CASSFPDLSYEQYF
clone_size: -
cdr3_length: 14
j_call: TRBJ2-7
v_call: TRBV28
d_call: -

cdr3_nt: TGTGCCACCAGCAGCCCGGGGACAGGGGAAGAGACCCAGTACTTC
cdr3_aa: CATSSPGTGEETQYF
clone_size: -
cdr3_length: 15
j_call: TRBJ2-5
v_call: TRBV15
d_call: TRBD1

cdr3_nt: TGCAGTGCTAGAGCGCTGGGGTTGAATGAAAAACTGTTTTTT
cdr3_aa: CSARALGLNEKLFF
clone_size: few
cdr3_length: 14
j_call: TRBJ1-4
v_call: TRBV20-1
d_call: -

cdr3_nt: TGTGCCAGCATCCTCGAGGCAGGGGTCGGCTCTGGCTACACCTTC
cdr3_aa: CASILEAGVGSGYTF
clone_size: few
cdr3_length: 15
j_call: TRBJ1-2
v_call: TRBV12-3/TRBV12-4
d_call: -

cdr3_nt: TGTGCCAGCAGTTACGATGACTCCGGGACAGGGAACACCGGGGAGCTGTTTTTT
cdr3_aa: CASSYDDSGTGNTGELFF
clone_size: few
cdr3_length: 18
j_call: TRBJ2-2
v_call: TRBV6-5
d_call: TRBD1

cdr3_nt: TGTGCCATCAGTGACACCGGGACACCAGTATCGGGCGAGCAGTACTTC
cdr3_aa: CAISDTGTPVSGEQYF
clone_size: few
cdr3_length: 16
j_call: TRBJ2-7
v_call: TRBV10-3
d_call: -

cdr3_nt: TGCGCCATCAGCCTAGCGCGGAGCTCCTACAATGAGCAGTTCTTC
cdr3_aa: CAISLARSSYNEQFF
clone_size: -
cdr3_length: 15
j_call: TRBJ2-1
v_call: TRBV5-1
d_call: -

cdr3_nt: TGCGCCAGTCATGACGGACTGCGGGGCGAGCAGTACTTC
cdr3_aa: CASHDGLRGEQYF
clone_size: many
cdr3_length: 13
j_call: TRBJ2-7
v_call: TRBV5-1
d_call: -

cdr3_nt: TGTGCCAGCAGTCCCCTCCAAGGTGCCTACGAGCAGTACTTC
cdr3_aa: CASSPLQGAYEQYF
clone_size: -
cdr3_length: 14
j_call: TRBJ2-7
v_call: TRBV27
d_call: -

cdr3_nt: TGTGCCAGCAGTGAATCAGGCGCAAAAGAGACCCAGTACTTC
cdr3_aa: CASSESGAKETQYF
clone_size: few
cdr3_length: 14
j_call: TRBJ2-5
v_call: TRBV6-1
d_call: -

cdr3_nt: TGTGCCAGCAGAATGACTAGCGGGGAGGAGCAGTACTTC
cdr3_aa: CASRMTSGEEQYF
clone_size: -
cdr3_length: 13
j_call: TRBJ2-7
v_call: TRBV7-9
d_call: TRBD2